A selection of T cell receptor beta chains follows, all from one sample in a study of T cells after yellow fever vaccination. TCRdb analysed the 5' RACE reads with MiXCR anew, one entry per CDR3 protein. The table includes about 230,000 distinct CDR3 sequences, 6.7% detected once. This sample comprised CD4+ T cells sorted from PBMCs, obtained on the day of the yellow fever booster vaccination. The origin of the receptors is a man aged 30 to 39 who received the YFV17D yellow fever vaccine. CDR3s include the opening cysteine and the closing phenylalanine or tryptophan. The D gene is left open where the match is weak. Only part of the rows carry a size: once, few, many, or a class if the clone is expanded.

j_call	v_call	d_call	clone_size	cdr3_nt	cdr3_aa
TRBJ2-7	TRBV10-3	-	few	TGTGCCATCAGTGAGGGCCAGGAGACCTACGAGCAGTACTTC	CAISEGQETYEQYF
TRBJ2-7	TRBV7-9	TRBD1	-	TGTGCCAGCAGCGAAACGGACAGGGGGAAATACGAGCAGTACTTC	CASSETDRGKYEQYF
TRBJ2-7	TRBV20-1	-	many	TGCAGTGCTAGGTCCTTCAACCTTTACGAGCAGTACTTC	CSARSFNLYEQYF
TRBJ2-7	TRBV6-1	TRBD2	few	TGTGCCACCGGGACTAGCGGGAGAAGGTACGAGCAGTACTTC	CATGTSGRRYEQYF
TRBJ2-3	TRBV28	TRBD1	many	TGTGCCAGCAGTCCCGGGACAGGTTCAGATACGCAGTATTTT	CASSPGTGSDTQYF
TRBJ2-1	TRBV20-1	TRBD2	-	TGCAGTGCTAGAGATGGGGTAGCGGGACAAGAGCAGTTCTTC	CSARDGVAGQEQFF
TRBJ2-1	TRBV20-1	-	few	TGCAGTGCTAGCTTCCCAGCCTACAATGAGCAGTTCTTC	CSASFPAYNEQFF
TRBJ2-2	TRBV6-1	TRBD2	few	TGTGCCAGCGCACGAGGGTCTAGCGGGAGTATGGGGGAGCTGTTTTTT	CASARGSSGSMGELFF
TRBJ2-3	TRBV27	TRBD2	many	TGTGCCAGCAGGCGGGGGGCGCGAAGGAGCACAGATACGCAGTATTTT	CASRRGARRSTDTQYF
TRBJ2-7	TRBV4-3	TRBD2	-	TGCGCCAGCAGCCAAGATCGAGGACTAGCGGGAGTAGTCGAGCAGTACTTC	CASSQDRGLAGVVEQYF
TRBJ2-1	TRBV20-1	TRBD2	many	TGCAGTGTCACGTCCGGGACTAGCGTCTCACGCCTCTTC	CSVTSGTSVSRLF
TRBJ2-5	TRBV20-1	TRBD2	-	TGCAGTGCTATTACGGGAGGAGCTCTAAAGAGTCAGACCCAGTACTTC	CSAITGGALKSQTQYF
TRBJ2-7	TRBV7-9	-	-	TGTGCCAGCAGCTTAGCCGGGTTTTCCGAGCAGTACTTC	CASSLAGFSEQYF
TRBJ1-5	TRBV7-9	TRBD1	many	TGTGCCAGCAGCCAAACGGGACAGGGCAATCAGCCCCAGCATTTT	CASSQTGQGNQPQHF
TRBJ2-5	TRBV20-1	-	few	TGCAGTGCCGATCTGACAACCAGTCAAGAGACCCAGTACTTC	CSADLTTSQETQYF
TRBJ1-1	TRBV7-2	-	-	TGTGCCAGCAGCTTAGGGTTGGGGGTGGGGACTGAAGCTTTCTTT	CASSLGLGVGTEAFF
TRBJ2-7	TRBV20-1	-	many	TGCAGTGCTAGTAGTCGCCGGGAAACAAGGAACGAGCAGTACTTC	CSASSRRETRNEQYF